The source of this TCR beta chain is a study of lymphopenia after photon versus proton radiotherapy. Study conclusions and caveats: Oligoclonal CD8+ Temra expansion after nadir drove photon patients' diversity drop. Better survival with proton therapy was suggested as possible, not demonstrated. Post-nadir TCR diversity decline inversely tracked overall survival among those who died. Relative stability marked proton patients; photon patients lost diversity and naive cells.

TCRdb keeps only in-frame clones here, not all; method: immunoSEQ multiplex PCR. The sample lists about 39,000 clones, roughly nine tenths seen once, with 12% to 15% in the top ten. The germline V gene encodes CDR1 SGDLS and CDR2 YYNGEE. Deletions cut 4 bases from V and 10 bases from J, with 21 bases between. CDR3 length: 15 amino acids. As to this clone: The antigen remains unidentified.

The sequencing here drew on peripheral blood, taken from a patient treated with photon-based radiotherapy. The sequence came from a man aged 60 to 69 with cholangiocarcinoma. This chain connects TRBV9 to TRBJ2-1; tentatively, D is TRBD1 (5 bases). The CDR3 sequence: CASSPYNVQGSEQFF. CDR3 bases: TGTGCCAGCAGCCCCTACAACGTTCAGGGCAGCGAGCAGTTCTTC. The variable domain in full, completed from reference TRBV9 and TRBJ2-1, reads DSGVTQTPKHLITATGQRVTLRCSPRSGDLSVYWYQQSLDQGLQFLIQYYNGEERAKGNILERFSAQQFPDLHSELNLSSLELGDSALYFCASSPYNVQGSEQFFGPGTRLTVL.